The source of this TCR beta chain is a study of blood T cell repertoires in COVID-19. On the study more broadly: The cDNA or gDNA used as material had been derived from T cells, B-cell-depleted T cells, or PBMCs.

Sequenced by immunoSEQ multiplex PCR; TCRdb stores in-frame clones only, minus some. This sample yields a few hundred thousand clones, of which approximately 89% are seen a single time; about 0.83% belongs to the top ten. Participants were placed into cohorts based on the clinical history they reported. Germline CDR1 SGHNT, CDR2 YYREEE (reference sequence). The CDR3 sequence is 14 residues long. Trimming removed 3 bases at V and 4 bases at J, with 13 bases between. This chain connects TRBV5-4 to TRBJ1-1; TRBD1 is a possible D gene (6 bases). The source is a woman aged 35 to 49 who had been exposed to COVID-19. Source material: PBMCs or T cells enriched from blood (not recorded which). CDR3 in amino acids: CASSSGDGPTEAFF. In DNA form, the CDR3 reads TGTGCCAGCAGCTCAGGGGACGGGCCCACTGAAGCTTTCTTT. Combining the CDR3 with reference TRBV5-4 and TRBJ1-1 gives the whole variable domain ETGVTQSPTHLIKTRGQQVTLRCSSQSGHNTVSWYQQALGQGPQFIFQYYREEENGRGNFPPRFSGLQFPNYSSELNVNALELDDSALYLCASSSGDGPTEAFFGQGTRLTVV.